Reported below is one T cell receptor (beta chain). These data belong to a study of blood T cell repertoires in COVID-19. Background on the study: Samples representing acute and convalescent COVID-19 were sourced from the United States, Italy and Spain. T cells, B-cell-depleted T cells, or PBMCs provided the cDNA or gDNA that served as material.

Authors' methods: Reference gene primers were amplified, and this amplification served to estimate nucleated cell counts. Assay used: immunoSEQ multiplex PCR; TCRdb lists only in-frame clones, some missing. V, J and clone size derive from that table, while D and trimming were established from the DNA sequence. The repertoire holds tens of thousands of clones, with roughly four fifths as singletons. There are 15 residues in the CDR3. CDR1 and CDR2 from the germline V gene are MNHNY and SVGAGI (reference sequence). Trimming shortened V by 0 bases and J by 10 bases, and 13 bases separated the two germline ends.

This chain connects TRBV6-6 to TRBJ1-6; D might be TRBD1 (5 bases). The sequencing sample was made of peripheral blood. The source is a woman aged 60-70 years with acute or convalescent COVID-19. CDR3 protein: CASSYSVREESPLHF. CDR3 nucleotides: TGTGCCAGCAGTTACTCGGTCAGGGAGGAATCACCCCTCCACTTT.